The 8 T cell receptor beta chains reported below all come from one sample, sequenced in a study of CD8+CD57+ T cells in acquired aplastic anemia. TCR beta VDJ and CDR3 were profiled, and genomic DNA was the template. TCRdb independently ran MiXCR on the reads; one entry per CDR3 protein. Of approximately 57,000 distinct CDR3 sequences listed, just over 55% are singletons. Previously, flow cytometry had revealed CD8+CD57+ cell expansion in the patients chosen for sequencing. The specimen was sorted CD4+, CD8+, or CD8+CD57+ T cells (not recorded which) from PBMCs. Every receptor here comes from a human donor with aplastic anemia.

This clonotype came up a few times. The chain joins TRBV24-1 to TRBJ2-7, with 11 bases fitting TRBD2. In germline, CDR1 is KGHDR, CDR2 SFDVKD. This CDR3 is built from 15 residues. Germline trimming cut 4 bases from V and 2 bases from J; bases unmatched to any gene: 3. The DNA for the CDR3 is TGTGCCACCAGTGAGGGACTAGCGGCGACCTACGAGCAGTACTTC. Its protein is CATSEGLAATYEQYF.

This clonotype showed up just once. The chain's CDR3 is CASTGTQGGEQYF. DNA for the CDR3: TGTGCCAGCACGGGTACCCAAGGTGGGGAGCAGTACTTC. The gene calls are TRBV2 and TRBJ2-7; no firm D call. V was pared by 7 bases and J by 7 bases, with 17 bases between. The CDR3 is 13 residues long. CDR1 and CDR2 (germline): SNHLY, FYNNEI. Using reference TRBV2 and TRBJ2-7 for the parts outside the CDR3, the full variable domain is EPEVTQTPSHQVTQMGQEVILRCVPISNHLYFYWYRQILGQKVEFLVSFYNNEISEKSEIFDDQFSVERPDGSNFTLKIRSTKLEDSAMYFCASTGTQGGEQYFGPGTRLTVT.

This clonotype is medium-sized. The genes are TRBV29-1 and TRBJ1-1; D is uncertain. CDR1 is SQVTM, CDR2 ANQGSEA, per germline. V shed 6 bases and J shed 7 bases, with 15 bases lying between them. This CDR3 comprises 12 residues. CDR3: CSVARVGGEAFF. For the CDR3, the DNA is TGCAGCGTAGCGAGGGTTGGAGGTGAAGCTTTCTTT. The full variable domain, with the rest looked up from reference TRBV29-1 and TRBJ1-1, is SAVISQKPSRDICQRGTSLTIQCQVDSQVTMMFWYRQQPGQSLTLIATANQGSEATYESGFVIDKFPISRPNLTFSTLTVSNMSPEDSSIYLCSVARVGGEAFFGQGTRLTVV.

Of note for this clonotype: With a much larger clone just one base away, this may be a read error. The rearrangement links TRBV2 to TRBJ2-7; 8 bases map to TRBD1. Germline values: CDR1 SNHLY, CDR2 FYNNEI. J lost 3 bases, V lost 5 bases, and 9 bases had no gene match. The CDR3 runs to 15 residues. CDR3 loop: CASSPPGQGNYEQYF. The CDR3 DNA sequence: TGTGCCAGCAGTCCTCCCGGACAGGGTAACTACGAGCAGTACTTC. The entire variable domain, with the rest obtained from reference TRBV2 and TRBJ2-7, is as follows: EPEVTQTPSHQVTQMGQEVILRCVPISNHLYFYWYRQILGQKVEFLVSFYNNEISEKSEIFDDQFSVERPDGSNFTLKIRSTKLEDSAMYFCASSPPGQGNYEQYFGPGTRLTVT.

This clonotype came up a few times. This chain connects TRBV29-1 to TRBJ1-2; TRBD1 might be the D (5 bases). The CDR3 consists of 13 residues. The germline V and J ends were trimmed by 0 bases and 9 bases, with 14 bases remaining between them. Germline V gives CDR1 SQVTM, CDR2 ANQGSEA. CDR3 amino acids: CSVEERTFFRYTF. The CDR3 coding sequence is TGCAGCGTTGAAGAGCGGACATTTTTTCGCTACACCTTC.

This clonotype has at least ten counts. The chain links TRBV27 to TRBJ1-1; unclear D gene. V lost 4 bases to trimming and J lost 8 bases, with 14 bases between them. The CDR3 is 13 amino acids. Germline V gene data show CDR1 as MNHEY and CDR2 as SMNVEV (reference sequence). CDR3 DNA sequence: TGTGCCAGCAGTTCGGAGGGAATGGTAGAAGCTTTCTTT. Its protein is CASSSEGMVEAFF.

The CDR3: CASRRLTAGEAFF. CDR3 DNA: TGTGCCAGCAGACGGTTGACGGCGGGTGAAGCTTTCTTT. This chain links TRBV11-2 with TRBJ1-1; D remains ambiguous. Trimming cost V 6 bases and J 7 bases, with 15 bases left between them. The CDR3 runs 13 residues. CDR1 is SGHAT and CDR2 is FQNNGV in the germline V gene.

This clonotype is termed medium-sized. The chain links TRBV2 to TRBJ2-1; the D gene is possibly TRBD2 (5 bases). The CDR3 is 13 amino acids. V was clipped by 5 bases and J by 5 bases, with 10 bases between them. The germline CDR1 and CDR2 sequences are SNHLY and FYNNEI. CDR3 DNA: TGTGCCAGCAGTCCTCCGGGGAACAATGAGCAGTTCTTC. It codes for CASSPPGNNEQFF.